A single sample gave rise to the 28 T cell receptor beta chains below, sequenced in a study of CD8 T cells in Susac syndrome. RNA amounts of about 0.5 to 1 ug underwent reverse transcription with random hexamers. MiXCR was run by TCRdb on the immunoSEQ multiplex PCR reads, yielding one entry per CDR3 protein. The sample has around 230,000 distinct CDR3 sequences, roughly 96% seen once; the top ten hold less than 0.095%. Sequencing used CD4+ T cells from PBMCs. Receptors originate from a human donor with multiple sclerosis.

The chain uses TRBV29-1 and TRBJ1-3; a possible D gene is TRBD1 (5 bases). CDR3 length equals 14 residues. V lost 3 bases to trimming and J lost 0 bases, with 9 bases between them. Germline CDR1 and CDR2: SQVTM and ANQGSEA. The CDR3 DNA reads as TGCAGCGTTGACGACAGAGACTCTGGAAACACCATATATTTT. Translated: CSVDDRDSGNTIYF.

CDR3 nucleotide sequence: TGTGCCAGCAGCCCAGGGGGGGGCACCACCTACAATGAGCAGTTCTTC. This sequence encodes CASSPGGGTTYNEQFF. The chain is built from TRBV9 and TRBJ2-1; D assignment may be TRBD1 or TRBD2 (7 bases each). This CDR3 region has 16 residues. CDR1 and CDR2 (germline): SGDLS, YYNGEE. V lost 4 bases and J lost 2, with 16 bases in between.

This CDR3 reads CASSPRGLRPSGSTDTQYF. In DNA form, the CDR3 reads TGTGCCAGCAGCCCTAGGGGTTTGAGGCCTAGCGGATCCACAGATACGCAGTATTTT. The rearrangement joins TRBV7-2 to TRBJ2-3, with TRBD2 matching 7 bases. The CDR3 is 19 residues long. J was trimmed by 2 bases and V by 5 bases; bases with no gene match: 19. Germline assignment: CDR1 SGHTA and CDR2 FQGNSA.

The chain links TRBV30 to TRBJ2-1; maybe TRBD1 (6 bases). Germline values: CDR1 GTSNPN, CDR2 SVGIG (reference sequence). V gave up 7 bases and J gave up 9 bases, with 22 bases separating them. The CDR3 runs 14 residues. CDR3 bases: TGTGCCTTTCTTCCGGACAGCTCTCTCTTTGAGCAGTTCTTC. Translating it yields CAFLPDSSLFEQFF.

V gene TRBV20-1 combines with J gene TRBJ2-7, with a weak D call TRBD1 (6 bases). There are 13 residues in the CDR3. Per germline, CDR1 DFQATT and CDR2 SNEGSKA (reference sequence). V was cut by 5 bases and J by 4 bases, with 15 bases left in between. CDR3: CSAQADRPYEQYF. The CDR3 DNA reads as TGCAGTGCTCAAGCAGACAGGCCTTACGAGCAGTACTTC.

The gene calls are TRBV9 and TRBJ1-2; 9 nucleotides match TRBD1. V lost 4 bases, J lost 3 bases, and 7 bases stayed unmatched. CDR3 length: 15 amino acids. Germline-derived CDR1 and CDR2 are SGDLS and YYNGEE. For the CDR3, the DNA is TGTGCCAGCAGCCACCAAGGGACAGGGTACTATGGCTACACCTTC. It yields the protein CASSHQGTGYYGYTF.

V usage is TRBV29-1 and J usage is TRBJ2-3; D gene uncertain. V shed 2 bases and J shed 5 bases, with 20 bases lying between them. This CDR3 comprises 16 residues. Germline CDR1 reads SQVTM; CDR2 reads ANQGSEA. The CDR3 DNA follows: TGCAGCGTTGAACTTGGACGGGTGCGACGCGGAGATACGCAGTATTTT. Protein: CSVELGRVRRGDTQYF.

This chain joins TRBV10-3 and TRBJ2-5; D unresolved. Germline CDR1 reads ENHRY; CDR2 reads SYGVKD. V gave up 4 bases and J gave up 3 bases, with 9 bases separating them. This CDR3 has 13 amino acids. The CDR3 loop is CAISGMPKETQYF. CDR3 nucleotides: TGTGCCATCAGTGGTATGCCGAAAGAGACCCAGTACTTC.

The rearrangement uses TRBV20-1 and TRBJ1-2, with D unclear. CDR1 DFQATT and CDR2 SNEGSKA come from the germline V gene (reference sequence). The CDR3 extends over 13 amino acids. Trimming took off 5 bases at V and 2 bases at J, with 12 bases between the two ends. CDR3 loop: CSAPESANYGYTF. For the CDR3, the DNA is TGCAGTGCTCCCGAGTCAGCAAACTATGGCTACACCTTC.

The gene calls are TRBV3-1 and TRBJ2-1; TRBD2 aligns across 7 bases. Germline values: CDR1 LGHDT, CDR2 YNNKEL (reference sequence). V shed 1 base, J shed 12 bases, and the junction held 3 bases outside the gene matches. This CDR3 comprises 12 residues. The CDR3 region has the DNA TGTGCCAGCAGCCAAGGGGGGAGGGGGCAGTTCTTC. Residues: CASSQGGRGQFF.

This rearrangement joins TRBV19 to TRBJ2-5, with 8 positions matching TRBD2. This CDR3 comprises 15 residues. Germline CDR1 reads LNHDA; CDR2 reads SQIVND (reference sequence). After removal of 3 bases from V and 5 bases from J, the junction contained 8 bases not matched to a gene. The CDR3 sequence is CASSILAGPGETQYF. The CDR3, as DNA: TGTGCCAGTAGTATCTTAGCGGGGCCGGGGGAGACCCAGTACTTC. The complete variable domain, with remaining parts taken from reference TRBV19 and TRBJ2-5, reads DGGITQSPKYLFRKEGQNVTLSCEQNLNHDAMYWYRQDPGQGLRLIYYSQIVNDFQKGDIAEGYSVSREKKESFPLTVTSAQKNPTAFYLCASSILAGPGETQYFGPGTRLLVL.

The chain carries TRBV7-2 and TRBJ1-1; D is uncertain. Per the germline V gene, CDR1 is SGHTA and CDR2 is FQGNSA. The CDR3 has 14 amino acids. V shed 3 bases and J shed 1 base, with 9 bases lying between them. The DNA of the CDR3 is TGTGCCAGCAGCTTTTTTCCCAGGAACACTGAAGCTTTCTTT. Its translation is CASSFFPRNTEAFF.

This chain links TRBV20-1 with TRBJ2-5, with D perhaps matching TRBD2 (6 bases). CDR1 is DFQATT, CDR2 SNEGSKA, per germline (reference sequence). V gave up 6 bases and J gave up 0 bases, with 8 bases separating them. The length of the CDR3 is 12 residues. This CDR3 is CSARDYQETQYF. The DNA of the CDR3 is TGCAGTGCCCGGGACTACCAAGAGACCCAGTACTTC.

The rearrangement joins TRBV11-2 to TRBJ2-7; 9 bases are a match to TRBD2. The CDR3 has 17 amino acids. V shed 3 bases and J 5 bases; nucleotides not matched to a gene: 14. Germline V gene sequence: CDR1 SGHAT, CDR2 FQNNGV. Here the CDR3 DNA reads TGTGCCAGCAGCTTTGATTTTAGATTAGCGGGAGAACACGAGCAGTACTTC. It codes for CASSFDFRLAGEHEQYF.

The chain recombines TRBV27 with TRBJ1-5; the D is unclear. The CDR3 is 13 residues long. With 0 bases removed from V and 5 bases from J, the gap between germline ends came to 5 bases. CDR1 and CDR2 (germline): MNHEY, SMNVEV (reference sequence). The CDR3 nucleotides read TGTGCCAGCAGTTTATCGAGTTATCAGCCCCAGCATTTT. It encodes CASSLSSYQPQHF.

The V gene is TRBV12-3 or TRBV12-4, the J gene TRBJ2-1; D call uncertain. V lost 3 bases and J 9 bases, leaving 6 bases between the germline ends. The CDR3 has 11 residues. The chain's CDR3 is CASSLRVEQFF. CDR3 nucleotides: TGTGCCAGCAGTTTGCGAGTTGAGCAGTTCTTC.

This clonotype has just one count. The chain joins TRBV20-1 to TRBJ2-5, with no clear D. Trimming removed 3 bases at V and 6 bases at J, with 11 bases between. This CDR3 has 12 residues. Germline lookup yields CDR1 DFQATT and CDR2 SNEGSKA (reference sequence). CDR3 sequence reads: CSARGTMKTQYF. CDR3 in DNA: TGCAGTGCTAGGGGCACAATGAAGACCCAGTACTTC.

The chain uses TRBV9 and TRBJ2-1; unclear D gene. V shed 3 bases and J shed 6 bases, with 7 bases lying between them. The germline gives CDR1 SGDLS, CDR2 YYNGEE. This CDR3 is built from 12 residues. The CDR3 loop reads CASSAGPNEQFF. The CDR3 region has the DNA TGTGCCAGCAGCGCAGGACCCAATGAGCAGTTCTTC.

The chain links TRBV15 to TRBJ1-1; unclear D gene. This CDR3 has 14 amino acids. Trimming pared 4 bases from V and 3 bases from J, leaving 12 bases between. Looked up from germline, CDR1 is LNHNV and CDR2 is YYDKDF (reference sequence). The CDR3 DNA sequence: TGTGCCACCAGCAACCCGCCAGAGGACACTGAAGCTTTCTTT. This translates into CATSNPPEDTEAFF.

DNA of the CDR3: TGTGCCAGCACTACAGGGGGGTATCAGCCCCAGCATTTT. It encodes CASTTGGYQPQHF. This chain links TRBV12-3 or TRBV12-4 with TRBJ1-5, with 8 bases identical to TRBD1. The CDR3 has 13 amino acids. J was trimmed by 5 bases and V by 7 bases; bases with no gene match: 4.

The rearrangement joins TRBV9 to TRBJ2-5, with 7 bases matching TRBD2. V trimming: 0 bases; J trimming: 4 bases; junction bases outside the gene matches: 6. This CDR3 spans 15 amino acids. CDR1 is SGDLS and CDR2 is YYNGEE in the germline V gene. CDR3 nucleotide sequence: TGTGCCAGCAGCGTAGGGGGGAGGGCCGTAGAGACCCAGTACTTC. Residues: CASSVGGRAVETQYF.

The chain combines TRBV12-3 or TRBV12-4 with TRBJ2-7; weak D call: TRBD1 (6 bases). The CDR3 spans 13 residues. The V end was cut by 6 bases, the J end by 7 bases, with 16 bases between. DNA for the CDR3: TGTGCCAGCAGCCAGCTACAGGGATTTGAGCAGTACTTC. Translation gives CASSQLQGFEQYF.

The CDR3 protein is CASSGQKNTEAFF. The CDR3 DNA follows: TGTGCCAGCAGTGGCCAGAAGAACACTGAAGCTTTCTTT. V usage is TRBV25-1 and J usage is TRBJ1-1; no clear D gene. The CDR3 totals 13 residues. Germline V CDR1 and CDR2: MGHDK, SYGVNS. The V end lost 4 bases, the J end lost 1 base, and 7 bases lay between the germline ends.

V and J are TRBV28 and TRBJ2-7; 7 bases fit TRBD2. With 7 bases clipped from V and 4 bases from J, the junction kept 1 base outside the gene matches. Per the germline V gene, CDR1 is MDHEN and CDR2 is SYDVKM. The CDR3 has 11 amino acids. CDR3 sequence (DNA): TGTGCCAGCAACGGGGGGTACGAGCAGTACTTC. Protein: CASNGGYEQYF.

V and J are TRBV4-2 and TRBJ1-6, with 8 bases aligning to TRBD1. Per germline, CDR1 LGHNA and CDR2 YNFKEQ. This CDR3 is built from 16 residues. The J segment lost 8 bases and the V segment lost 0 bases, leaving 6 bases of the junction unmatched. The CDR3 protein is CASSQDPDREYSPLHF. In DNA, the CDR3 is TGTGCCAGCAGCCAAGACCCGGACAGGGAGTATTCACCCCTCCACTTT.

The rearrangement joins TRBV2 to TRBJ1-2, with 12 nucleotides matching TRBD1. The CDR3 spans 16 residues. From germline, CDR1 is SNHLY and CDR2 FYNNEI. The V and J ends lost 6 bases and 7 bases, in that order; junction bases with no gene match: 12. The CDR3 DNA is TGTGCCAGCAGACTCATTCAGGGACAGGGGGCGGTTGGCTACACCTTC. As protein: CASRLIQGQGAVGYTF.

The chain couples TRBV29-1 to TRBJ1-5; no clear D gene. V lost 5 bases and J lost 0, with 8 bases in between. CDR3 size: 13 residues. In germline, CDR1 is SQVTM, CDR2 ANQGSEA. CDR3 sequence: CSVLLNSNQPQHF. In nucleotides, the CDR3 is TGCAGCGTTCTACTAAATAGCAATCAGCCCCAGCATTTT.

V is TRBV20-1 and J is TRBJ1-2; D is perhaps TRBD1 (5 bases). CDR1 is DFQATT and CDR2 is SNEGSKA in the germline V gene (reference sequence). This CDR3 region has 13 residues. The V end was cut by 4 bases, the J end by 4 bases, with 13 bases between. The CDR3, as DNA: TGCAGTGCTAAACCCTGGGACGGCTATGGCTACACCTTC. Translated, it gives CSAKPWDGYGYTF.